The next 15 T cell receptor beta chains were all read from a single sample in a study of CD4 T cells in relation to SARS-CoV-2 and coronaviruses. The unexposed donors gave CD4+ T cells in 2011-2018, prior to COVID-19. The protocol was immunoSEQ multiplex PCR, while the TCRdb copy is restricted to in-frame clones and leaves out a portion. The profile shows some 70,000 clones, 93% of them singletons. Source material: naive CD4+ T cells from PBMCs. Specified subset: naive CD4+ T cells isolated by negative enrichment. These receptors were obtained from a human donor in good health.

The V call is TRBV24-1, the J call TRBJ2-7; TRBD2 is a possible D gene (5 bases). Germline lookup yields CDR1 KGHDR and CDR2 SFDVKD. V was shortened by 6 bases and J by 3 bases, with 20 bases between the two germline ends. CDR3 length: 16 amino acids. The CDR3 DNA reads TGTGCCACCAGTTTCGGGTTGAGCCGGGGTGACTACGAGCAGTACTTC. It specifies CATSFGLSRGDYEQYF.

The chain joins TRBV6-2 or TRBV6-3 to TRBJ2-4; D is unresolved. Looked up from germline, CDR1 is MNHEY and CDR2 is SVGEGT. V was clipped by 2 bases and J by 9 bases, with 11 bases between them. The CDR3 spans 13 residues. The CDR3 nucleotides are TGTGCCAGCAGTTACCCCCTTCAAGGCATTCAGTACTTC. The encoded protein is CASSYPLQGIQYF.

The chain joins TRBV7-3 to TRBJ2-2; D perhaps matches TRBD1 (6 bases). V lost 1 base and J 2 bases, leaving 8 bases between the germline ends. CDR1 SGHTA and CDR2 FQGTGA come from the germline V gene. This CDR3 comprises 15 residues. CDR3 amino acids: CASSLRGTNTGELFF. The CDR3, as DNA: TGTGCCAGCAGCTTAAGGGGGACAAACACCGGGGAGCTGTTTTTT.

This clone was found once. The rearrangement joins TRBV29-1 to TRBJ2-1; TRBD2 matches 13 bases. Unmatched junction bases numbered 5, after V lost 2 bases and J lost 4 bases. The CDR3 totals 16 residues. CDR1 is SQVTM, CDR2 ANQGSEA, per germline. DNA for the CDR3: TGCAGCGTTGAACTCGGGGGACTAGCGGGGTACAATGAGCAGTTCTTC. Protein sequence: CSVELGGLAGYNEQFF.

For the CDR3, the DNA is TGCGCCAGCAGCACCGGGGACCGCTATGGCTACACCTTC. It specifies CASSTGDRYGYTF. The chain combines TRBV5-1 with TRBJ1-2; D is perhaps TRBD1 (5 bases). CDR1 and CDR2 (germline): SGHRS, YFSETQ. Trimming stripped 4 bases from V and 4 bases from J, with 11 bases between. The CDR3 is 13 amino acids. The variable domain in full, with the rest retrieved from reference TRBV5-1 and TRBJ1-2, is KAGVTQTPRYLIKTRGQQVTLSCSPISGHRSVSWYQQTPGQGLQFLFEYFSETQRNKGNFPGRFSGRQFSNSRSEMNVSTLELGDSALYLCASSTGDRYGYTFGSGTRLTVV.

This clone was seen only once. The chain recombines TRBV12-3 or TRBV12-4 with TRBJ2-3, with a weak D call TRBD2 (5 bases). CDR3 length equals 13 residues. V lost 5 bases and J lost 5, with 11 bases in between. DNA for the CDR3: TGTGCCAGCAGTCGCAGGAGGTTAGATACGCAGTATTTT. The encoded protein is CASSRRRLDTQYF.

The rearrangement joins TRBV3-1 (or the pseudogene TRBV3-2) to TRBJ1-4, with D unclear. Germline CDR1 reads LGHDT; CDR2 reads YNNKEL (reference sequence). Deletions cut 2 bases from V and 4 bases from J, with 11 bases between. The CDR3 totals 15 residues. The CDR3 sequence: CASSQLRGDNEKLFF. In DNA form, the CDR3 reads TGTGCCAGCAGCCAACTACGGGGTGATAATGAAAAACTGTTTTTT.

This chain uses TRBV2 with TRBJ2-3; TRBD2 matches 12 bases. The CDR3 has 16 amino acids. V was pared by 5 bases and J by 0 bases, with 3 bases of the junction left unmatched. From germline, CDR1 is SNHLY and CDR2 FYNNEI. The CDR3 reads CASSTGTSGSTDTQYF. The CDR3, as DNA: TGTGCCAGCAGTACCGGGACTAGCGGGAGCACAGATACGCAGTATTTT.

The chain links TRBV9 to TRBJ1-3; D might be TRBD1 (6 bases). V lost 3 bases, J lost 2 bases, and 12 bases lay in between. This CDR3 contains 15 residues. Germline CDR1 reads SGDLS; CDR2 reads YYNGEE. CDR3 sequence: CASSGGGSAGNTIYF. CDR3 nucleotides: TGTGCCAGCAGCGGAGGGGGTAGCGCTGGAAACACCATATATTTT.

The chain links TRBV11-2 to TRBJ2-6, with 7 bases aligning to TRBD1. Trimming cost V 6 bases and J 0 bases; bases outside gene matches: 2. Per germline, CDR1 SGHAT and CDR2 FQNNGV. This CDR3 spans 15 amino acids. The CDR3, as DNA: TGTGCCAGCAGACGGACAGGCTCTGGGGCCAACGTCCTGACTTTC. It yields the protein CASRRTGSGANVLTF.

The chain's CDR3 is CASNPTLTRSGSYNEQFF. Here the CDR3 DNA reads TGTGCCAGTAACCCCACACTAACACGGTCGGGCTCCTACAATGAGCAGTTCTTC. This rearrangement joins TRBV19 to TRBJ2-1; D call uncertain. Trimming shortened V by 7 bases and J by 0 bases, and 22 bases separated the two germline ends. CDR1 and CDR2 from the germline V gene are LNHDA and SQIVND (reference sequence). This CDR3 spans 18 amino acids.

The chain joins TRBV19 to TRBJ1-1; 7 bases align to TRBD1. V lost 3 bases to trimming and J lost 0 bases; unmatched junction nucleotides: 7. The CDR3 has 16 residues. Germline assignment: CDR1 LNHDA and CDR2 SQIVND (reference sequence). In DNA, the CDR3 is TGTGCCAGTAGTATGACGCCGGGACAGCTGAACACTGAAGCTTTCTTT. It codes for CASSMTPGQLNTEAFF. Full variable domain (outside the CDR3, taken from reference TRBV19 and TRBJ1-1): DGGITQSPKYLFRKEGQNVTLSCEQNLNHDAMYWYRQDPGQGLRLIYYSQIVNDFQKGDIAEGYSVSREKKESFPLTVTSAQKNPTAFYLCASSMTPGQLNTEAFFGQGTRLTVV.

The CDR3, as DNA: TGTGCCAGCAGTGTTTGGGGGGACACCGGGGAGCTGTTTTTT. Amino acids: CASSVWGDTGELFF. The gene calls are TRBV2 and TRBJ2-2; perhaps TRBD2 as D (6 bases). V was trimmed by 4 bases and J by 3 bases, leaving 9 bases between them. This CDR3 contains 14 residues. Germline CDR1 SNHLY, CDR2 FYNNEI.

J is TRBJ1-1 and V is TRBV5-1, with no clear D. This CDR3 spans 14 amino acids. Trimming removed 0 bases from V and 1 base from J, with 7 bases in between. Germline values: CDR1 SGHRS, CDR2 YFSETQ. The CDR3 protein is CASSLVTSNTEAFF. For the CDR3, the DNA is TGCGCCAGCAGCTTGGTCACCTCGAACACTGAAGCTTTCTTT.

The V gene is TRBV18, the J gene TRBJ2-2; 8 bases match TRBD2. The V segment lost 5 bases and the J segment 5 bases; nucleotides outside the gene matches: 1. This CDR3 has 13 residues. Germline V gives CDR1 KGHSH, CDR2 LQKENI. This CDR3 is CASSSSGTGELFF. As DNA, the CDR3 is TGTGCCAGCTCATCTAGCGGGACCGGGGAGCTGTTTTTT.